These 28 T cell receptor beta chains were all obtained from the same sample, sequenced in a study of Ad26.COV2.S vaccination and SARS-CoV-2 variants. Treatment of the sample: some 20 received Ad26.COV2.S at low or high dose, single or two shots; about 5 received placebo; per-sample allocation not given. At day 63 after the first vaccine or placebo injection, samples were drawn. Repertoires were generated with immunoSEQ multiplex PCR, while TCRdb's copy carries only in-frame clones and drops some. This table has about 350,000 clones, 88% appearing once. Sequences were derived from peripheral blood, sampled in a trial of Ad26.COV2.S vaccine versus placebo. All receptors derive from a person aged 18 to 59 who received the Ad26.COV2.S COVID-19 vaccine or a placebo.

This clone was seen just once. The chain has TRBV18 and TRBJ2-7, with a possible D match to TRBD1 (6 bases). Germline CDR1 is KGHSH and CDR2 is LQKENI. The CDR3 is made up of 16 amino acids. V shed 0 bases and J shed 4 bases, with 16 bases lying between them. The CDR3 region has the DNA TGTGCCAGCTCACCACCATTCGCCGGGACACGTTACGAGCAGTACTTC. This codes for CASSPPFAGTRYEQYF. The full variable domain, with the rest looked up from reference TRBV18 and TRBJ2-7, is NAGVMQNPRHLVRRRGQEARLRCSPMKGHSHVYWYRQLPEEGLKFMVYLQKENIIDESGMPKERFSAEFPKEGPSILRIQQVVRGDSAAYFCASSPPFAGTRYEQYFGPGTRLTVT.

The rearrangement uses TRBV5-1 and TRBJ2-5, with 10 bases lining up with TRBD2. The CDR3 extends over 16 amino acids. CDR1 is SGHRS and CDR2 is YFSETQ in the germline V gene. V was pared by 3 bases and J by 2 bases, with 7 bases of the junction left unmatched. The chain's CDR3 is CASSSWTSGAQETQYF. The CDR3 DNA is TGCGCCAGCAGCTCCTGGACTAGCGGAGCTCAAGAGACCCAGTACTTC. Complete variable domain (other parts from reference TRBV5-1 and TRBJ2-5): KAGVTQTPRYLIKTRGQQVTLSCSPISGHRSVSWYQQTPGQGLQFLFEYFSETQRNKGNFPGRFSGRQFSNSRSEMNVSTLELGDSALYLCASSSWTSGAQETQYFGPGTRLLVL.

This clone appeared once. The gene calls are TRBV30 and TRBJ1-1; D gene unclear. V lost 4 bases to trimming and J lost 3 bases, with 9 bases between them. CDR1 and CDR2 from the germline V gene are GTSNPN and SVGIG (reference sequence). The CDR3 totals 12 residues. CDR3 protein: CAWTQHHTEAFF. CDR3 DNA sequence: TGTGCCTGGACCCAACATCACACTGAAGCTTTCTTT.

This rearrangement joins TRBV15 to TRBJ2-2; D gene unclear. V was clipped by 1 base and J by 4 bases, with 10 bases between them. The CDR3 sequence is 15 residues long. CDR1 and CDR2 (germline): LNHNV, YYDKDF (reference sequence). CDR3 nucleotide sequence: TGTGCCACCAGCAGAGTACGAGCTTTCACCGGGGAGCTGTTTTTT. Translation gives CATSRVRAFTGELFF.

The chain has TRBV9 and TRBJ2-7; 7 bases map to TRBD2. The CDR3 is 15 residues long. CDR1 SGDLS and CDR2 YYNGEE come from the germline V gene. Trimming removed 0 bases from V and 1 base from J; junction bases left unmatched: 4. The CDR3 is CASSVGGAGSYEQYF. CDR3 sequence (DNA): TGTGCCAGCAGCGTAGGGGGAGCGGGGTCCTACGAGCAGTACTTC. Looking up the rest from reference TRBV9 and TRBJ2-7 gives the full variable domain: DSGVTQTPKHLITATGQRVTLRCSPRSGDLSVYWYQQSLDQGLQFLIQYYNGEERAKGNILERFSAQQFPDLHSELNLSSLELGDSALYFCASSVGGAGSYEQYFGPGTRLTVT.

V is TRBV30 and J is TRBJ1-2, with 7 bases that match TRBD1. J lost 8 bases, V lost 3 bases, and 9 bases had no gene match. The CDR3 runs to 13 residues. Germline assignment: CDR1 GTSNPN and CDR2 SVGIG (reference sequence). This chain's CDR3 is CAWRVPGTVGYTF. The CDR3 nucleotides read TGTGCCTGGAGAGTCCCCGGGACAGTCGGCTACACCTTC.

This chain uses TRBV28 with TRBJ2-3, with D unresolved. Germline V gene lookup returns CDR1 MDHEN and CDR2 SYDVKM. CDR3 length: 10 residues. V was shortened by 4 bases and J by 10 bases, with 6 bases between the two germline ends. CDR3 residues: CASSYRAQYF. The CDR3 coding sequence is TGTGCCAGCAGTTACCGCGCGCAGTATTTT.

V gene TRBV21-1 combines with J gene TRBJ2-6; the table's D gene call, TRBD1, was not cross checked with the DNA. TRBV21-1 is described as a pseudogene. This CDR3 is built from 19 residues. CDR3: CASSKRGTTVNSGANVLTF. For the CDR3, the DNA is TGTGCCAGCAGCAAAAGGGGTACGACGGTGAACTCTGGGGCCAACGTCCTGACTTTC.

This rearrangement joins TRBV3-1 (or the pseudogene TRBV3-2) to TRBJ2-5; 9 nucleotides match TRBD2. This CDR3 is built from 15 residues. Trimming cost V 1 base and J 6 bases; bases outside gene matches: 6. CDR1 and CDR2 from the germline V gene are LGHDT and YNNKEL (reference sequence). Here the CDR3 DNA reads TGTGCCAGCAGCCAAGCAGCGGGGGGCCCGAAGACCCAGTACTTC. Amino acids: CASSQAAGGPKTQYF.

The CDR3 loop reads CARSLRIMNTEAFF. The CDR3 DNA follows: TGTGCCAGAAGCTTGCGGATCATGAACACTGAAGCTTTCTTT. This rearrangement joins TRBV5-3 to TRBJ1-1, with D unclear. TRBV5-3 is classed as an ORF, of uncertain function. The CDR3 runs 14 residues. Trimming shortened V by 1 base and J by 0 bases, and 7 bases separated the two germline ends.

The CDR3 DNA reads TGTGCCATCATCGGACAGCTCCAACGGGGTGGCTACACCTTC. Amino acids: CAIIGQLQRGGYTF. The chain links TRBV6-6 to TRBJ1-2; D may be TRBD1 (6 bases). Germline CDR1 MNHNY, CDR2 SVGAGI (reference sequence). V lost 10 bases to trimming and J lost 7 bases, with 22 bases between them. CDR3 length: 14 amino acids.

This sequence joins TRBV11-2 and TRBJ1-6, with D unclear. This CDR3 has 12 amino acids. Deletions cut 5 bases from V and 9 bases from J, with 8 bases between. The germline CDR1 and CDR2 sequences are SGHAT and FQNNGV. The CDR3 region has the DNA TGTGCCAGCAGCGTCAATCGTTCACCCCTCCACTTT. This gives the protein CASSVNRSPLHF.

This chain links TRBV11-3 with TRBJ2-1; 7 bases are shared with TRBD2. Trimming removed 5 bases from V and 2 bases from J; junction bases left unmatched: 6. The CDR3 runs 15 residues. Germline CDR1 reads SGHNT; CDR2 reads YENEEA. The CDR3 nucleotides read TGTGCCAGCAGCGCCGGGCGGGGGACCTACAATGAGCAGTTCTTC. It is translated as CASSAGRGTYNEQFF.

This clone showed up just once. The gene calls are TRBV28 and TRBJ2-1; a possible D gene is TRBD1 (5 bases). CDR1 and CDR2 from the germline V gene are MDHEN and SYDVKM. The V gene lost 6 bases and the J gene lost 8 bases, with 20 bases spanning the gap. The CDR3 sequence is 15 residues long. CDR3 protein: CASSPQKGRVDEQFF. The DNA of the CDR3 is TGTGCCAGCAGCCCACAAAAGGGGCGTGTGGATGAGCAGTTCTTC.

The CDR3 bases are TGTGCCAGCAGCCCCCGCGGGGCGGACACTGAAGCTTTCTTT. This codes for CASSPRGADTEAFF. The rearrangement joins TRBV7-9 to TRBJ1-1; weak D call: TRBD1 (5 bases). V was pared by 5 bases and J by 3 bases, with 13 bases between. Germline V gives CDR1 SEHNR, CDR2 FQNEAQ (reference sequence). CDR3 size: 14 residues.

The J gene is TRBJ1-5, the V gene TRBV19; D is unclear. This CDR3 is 14 amino acids long. CDR1 and CDR2 (germline): LNHDA, SQIVND (reference sequence). V gave up 3 bases and J gave up 5 bases, with 11 bases separating them. CDR3 sequence: CASSIGRRDQPQHF. The CDR3, as DNA: TGTGCCAGTAGTATCGGAAGAAGGGATCAGCCCCAGCATTTT.

The chain employs TRBV6-5 and TRBJ1-2; 7 nucleotides align to TRBD1. The germline V gene encodes CDR1 MNHEY and CDR2 SVGAGI. Unmatched junction bases numbered 15, after V lost 6 bases and J lost 8 bases. This CDR3 spans 15 amino acids. This chain's CDR3 is CASSPLADRAEGYTF. The CDR3 DNA is TGTGCCAGCAGCCCACTCGCCGACAGGGCGGAAGGCTACACCTTC.

The chain recombines TRBV6-2 or TRBV6-3 with TRBJ2-1, with 12 bases that match TRBD2. V lost 6 bases and J lost 4; bases outside the gene matches: 10. The CDR3 contains 17 residues. CDR1 is MNHEY, CDR2 SVGEGT, per germline. The CDR3 is CASSPGLAGNFYNEQFF. The CDR3 DNA is TGTGCCAGCAGCCCCGGACTAGCGGGGAACTTTTACAATGAGCAGTTCTTC.

This chain uses TRBV6-5 with TRBJ2-5; TRBD2 agrees at 7 bases. V lost 8 bases, J lost 5 bases, and 14 bases stayed unmatched. Germline lookup yields CDR1 MNHEY and CDR2 SVGAGI. The CDR3 totals 15 residues. The CDR3 here is CASDPGGDSGETQYF. The CDR3 region has the DNA TGTGCCAGCGATCCGGGAGGAGATTCCGGCGAGACCCAGTACTTC.

The chain links TRBV3-1 (or the pseudogene TRBV3-2) to TRBJ2-7; maybe TRBD1 (5 bases). CDR1 is LGHDT and CDR2 is YNNKEL in the germline V gene (reference sequence). The V and J ends lost 0 bases and 5 bases respectively, with 8 bases between them. The CDR3 is made up of 13 amino acids. This chain's CDR3 is CASSQDDRHEQYF. The DNA of the CDR3 is TGTGCCAGCAGCCAAGACGACAGACACGAGCAGTACTTC.

The chain carries TRBV7-3 and TRBJ2-1; D call uncertain. Germline lookup yields CDR1 SGHTA and CDR2 FQGTGA. Trimming stripped 4 bases from V and 2 bases from J, with 21 bases between. The CDR3 spans 18 residues. The CDR3 coding sequence is TGTGCCAGCAGCTCGATCGAATTTATAGGGTCAGCCTACAATGAGCAGTTCTTC. This encodes CASSSIEFIGSAYNEQFF.

This rearrangement joins TRBV6-2 or TRBV6-3 to TRBJ2-2, with D hard to call. Looked up from germline, CDR1 is MNHEY and CDR2 is SVGEGT. Trimming took off 4 bases at V and 4 bases at J, with 4 bases between the two ends. This CDR3 has 12 amino acids. CDR3 bases: TGTGCCAGCAGTTTCACCACCGGGGAGCTGTTTTTT. Its protein is CASSFTTGELFF.

J is TRBJ2-2 and V is TRBV7-6; D ambiguous. The V gene lost 1 base and the J gene lost 8 bases, with 11 bases spanning the gap. Germline V gene lookup returns CDR1 SGHVS and CDR2 FNYEAQ. The CDR3 loop spans 14 amino acids. CDR3 in DNA: TGTGCCAGCAGCTTAGAGGATCCGTTAGGGGAGCTGTTTTTT. This encodes CASSLEDPLGELFF.

This clone was detected once. The rearrangement uses TRBV19 and TRBJ1-5; tentatively, D is TRBD1 (5 bases). The germline gives CDR1 LNHDA, CDR2 SQIVND (reference sequence). Trimming shortened V by 5 bases and J by 5 bases, and 22 bases separated the two germline ends. The CDR3 has 17 residues. The CDR3 sequence is CASSDRRGAGYDQPQHF. In DNA form, the CDR3 reads TGTGCCAGTAGTGACCGGCGAGGGGCGGGCTACGATCAGCCCCAGCATTTT.

This clone came up once. V and J are TRBV6-5 and TRBJ2-3, with 12 positions matching TRBD2. The V segment lost 8 bases and the J segment 4 bases; nucleotides outside the gene matches: 1. CDR3 size: 13 residues. CDR1 and CDR2 (germline): MNHEY, SVGAGI. DNA for the CDR3: TGTGCCAGCGGACTAGCGGGGCCAGATACGCAGTATTTT. Translating it yields CASGLAGPDTQYF.

The chain recombines TRBV4-3 with TRBJ2-7; D is perhaps TRBD1 (6 bases). The germline V gene encodes CDR1 LGHNA and CDR2 YSLEER. Trimming took 0 bases from V and 11 from J, leaving 23 bases between them. The CDR3 totals 16 residues. For the CDR3, the DNA is TGCGCCAGCAGCCAAGATCGGTCAGGGGCTTTCCGTCGGAAGTACTTC. Amino acid sequence: CASSQDRSGAFRRKYF.

V and J are TRBV5-1 and TRBJ2-3, with TRBD2 identical over 14 bases. Unmatched junction bases numbered 13, after V lost 4 bases and J lost 6 bases. The CDR3 is made up of 18 amino acids. Germline-derived CDR1 and CDR2 are SGHRS and YFSETQ. The CDR3 reads CASSLSTSGRATGDTQYF. The CDR3 nucleotides are TGCGCCAGCAGCCTGTCGACTAGCGGGAGGGCGACGGGGGATACGCAGTATTTT.

The CDR3 bases are TGTGCCATCGCGACAGGAACGGAGACCCAGTACTTC. It encodes CAIATGTETQYF. The chain couples TRBV28 to TRBJ2-5; perhaps TRBD1 as D (6 bases). The CDR3 covers 12 residues. Germline V gene lookup returns CDR1 MDHEN and CDR2 SYDVKM. V was pared by 10 bases and J by 5 bases, with 14 bases between. Variable domain in full (rest from reference TRBV28 and TRBJ2-5): DVKVTQSSRYLVKRTGEKVFLECVQDMDHENMFWYRQDPGLGLRLIYFSYDVKMKEKGDIPEGYSVSREKKERFSLILESASTNQTSMYLCAIATGTETQYFGPGTRLLVL.